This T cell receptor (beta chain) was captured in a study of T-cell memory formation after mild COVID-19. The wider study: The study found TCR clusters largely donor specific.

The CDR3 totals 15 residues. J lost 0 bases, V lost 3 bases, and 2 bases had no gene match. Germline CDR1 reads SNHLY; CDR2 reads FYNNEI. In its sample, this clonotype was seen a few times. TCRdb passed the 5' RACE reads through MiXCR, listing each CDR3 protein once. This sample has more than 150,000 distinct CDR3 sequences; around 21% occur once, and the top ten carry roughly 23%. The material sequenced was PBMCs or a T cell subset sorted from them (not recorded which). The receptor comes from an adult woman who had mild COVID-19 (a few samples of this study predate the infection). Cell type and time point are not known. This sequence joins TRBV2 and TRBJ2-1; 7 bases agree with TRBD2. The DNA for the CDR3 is TGTGCCAGCAGTGATCGGGAGGCCTCCTACAATGAGCAGTTCTTC. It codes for CASSDREASYNEQFF.